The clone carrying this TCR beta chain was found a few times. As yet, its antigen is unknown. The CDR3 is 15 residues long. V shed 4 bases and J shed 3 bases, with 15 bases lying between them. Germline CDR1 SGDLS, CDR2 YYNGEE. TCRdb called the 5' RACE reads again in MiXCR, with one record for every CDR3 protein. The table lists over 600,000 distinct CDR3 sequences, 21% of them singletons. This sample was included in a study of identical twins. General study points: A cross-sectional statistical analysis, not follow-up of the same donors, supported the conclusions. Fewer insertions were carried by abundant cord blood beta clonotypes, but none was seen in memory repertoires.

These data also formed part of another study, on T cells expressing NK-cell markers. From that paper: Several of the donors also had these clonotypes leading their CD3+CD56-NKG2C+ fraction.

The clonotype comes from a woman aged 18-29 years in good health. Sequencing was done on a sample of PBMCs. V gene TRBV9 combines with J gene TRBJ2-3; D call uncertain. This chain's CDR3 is CASSPPTSYTDTQYF. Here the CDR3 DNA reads TGTGCCAGCAGCCCCCCGACGTCCTATACAGATACGCAGTATTTT.